This T cell receptor beta chain was recovered during a study of breast tumors, draining lymph nodes, adjacent tissues. The study's findings and limits: The lymph node origin of tumor T cells was framed as consistent with a hypothesis, not demonstrated.

TCRdb recomputed calls from the multiplex PCR reads with MiXCR, one row per CDR3 protein. This table has about 35,000 distinct CDR3 sequences, roughly 36% appearing once. This CDR3 is 13 amino acids long. Germline CDR1 is SNHLY and CDR2 is FYNNEI. V was shortened by 6 bases and J by 3 bases, with 10 bases between the two germline ends. Concerning this clonotype itself: What it recognizes is unknown.

The sequence came from a female donor with breast cancer. Some clones in this sample may be carry-over from other donors' samples. The V and J genes are TRBV2 and TRBJ2-3; possibly TRBD1 for D (5 bases). Material: breast tumor tissue. This CDR3 is CASSLTVTDTQYF. The CDR3 bases are TGTGCCAGCAGCCTGACAGTAACAGATACGCAGTATTTT.